The 5 T cell receptor beta chains presented below share a single source sample, sequenced in a study of radiation and T cells in renal cell carcinoma. Time point of the sample: baseline pretreatment blood. The sample's treatment: 15 Gy SBRT to primary tumor, nephrectomy 4 weeks later. Profiling relied on immunoSEQ multiplex PCR, and the TCRdb table lists in-frame clones only, not all of them. The sample contains about 91,000 clones, 70% to 85% of which appear only once. Material: blood, obtained from a patient whose treatment included radiotherapy and nephrectomy. Source of these receptors: a man aged 55 to 70 with renal cell carcinoma.

The chain is built from TRBV18 and TRBJ1-4; perhaps TRBD1 as D (5 bases). Trimming shortened V by 3 bases and J by 6 bases, and 14 bases separated the two germline ends. Germline V gene lookup returns CDR1 KGHSH and CDR2 LQKENI. This CDR3 is built from 15 residues. CDR3 in DNA: TGTGCCAGCTCACCTAACAGGTGGGACTATGAAAAACTGTTTTTT. It yields the protein CASSPNRWDYEKLFF.

V gene TRBV19 combines with J gene TRBJ1-5; D remains ambiguous. Germline CDR1 LNHDA, CDR2 SQIVND (reference sequence). This CDR3 region has 16 residues. Trimming shortened V by 5 bases and J by 4 bases, and 18 bases separated the two germline ends. For the CDR3, the DNA is TGTGCCAGTAGTCCCCAAGACGGGGTATGGAATCAGCCCCAGCATTTT. As protein: CASSPQDGVWNQPQHF.

The chain recombines TRBV6-5 with TRBJ1-1; 7 nucleotides align to TRBD1. The ends lost 5 bases at V and 10 bases at J; junction bases unmatched: 13. This CDR3 contains 14 residues. From germline, CDR1 is MNHEY and CDR2 SVGAGI. CDR3 sequence (DNA): TGTGCCAGCAGTGAACCGGGACAGTCCGTCGGAGCTTTCTTT. Protein: CASSEPGQSVGAFF.

V and J are TRBV5-1 and TRBJ2-7; 11 nucleotides agree with TRBD1. V lost 0 bases and J lost 7; bases outside the gene matches: 3. This CDR3 is 14 amino acids long. In germline, CDR1 is SGHRS, CDR2 YFSETQ. The CDR3 DNA follows: TGCGCCAGCAGCTTGGGGACAGGGGGCTGGGAGCAGTACTTC. This codes for CASSLGTGGWEQYF.

This chain joins TRBV2 and TRBJ1-2, with D unclear. The CDR3 has 15 residues. V was trimmed by 2 bases and J by 2 bases, leaving 12 bases between them. The germline V gene has CDR1 SNHLY and CDR2 FYNNEI. The CDR3 loop reads CASSETGSVNYGYTF. In nucleotides, the CDR3 is TGTGCCAGCAGTGAAACGGGCAGCGTCAACTATGGCTACACCTTC.